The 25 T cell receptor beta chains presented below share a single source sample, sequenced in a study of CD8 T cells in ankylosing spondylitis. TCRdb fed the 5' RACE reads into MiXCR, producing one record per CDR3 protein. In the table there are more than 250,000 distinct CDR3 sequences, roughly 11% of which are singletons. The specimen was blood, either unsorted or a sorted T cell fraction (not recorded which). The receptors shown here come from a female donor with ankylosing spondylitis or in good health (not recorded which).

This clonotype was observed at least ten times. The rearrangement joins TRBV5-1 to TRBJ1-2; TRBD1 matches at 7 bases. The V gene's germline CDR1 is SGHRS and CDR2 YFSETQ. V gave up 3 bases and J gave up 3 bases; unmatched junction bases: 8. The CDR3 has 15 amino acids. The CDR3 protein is CASSSLRGGDYGYTF. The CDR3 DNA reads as TGCGCCAGCAGCTCGTTGAGAGGGGGCGACTATGGCTACACCTTC.

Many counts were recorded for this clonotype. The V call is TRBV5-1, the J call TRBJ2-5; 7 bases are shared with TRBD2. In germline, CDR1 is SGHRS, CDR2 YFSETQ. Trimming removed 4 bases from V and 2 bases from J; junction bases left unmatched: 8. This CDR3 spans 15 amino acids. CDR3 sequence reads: CASSPPGGVQETQYF. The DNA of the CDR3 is TGCGCCAGCAGCCCGCCGGGGGGAGTTCAAGAGACCCAGTACTTC.

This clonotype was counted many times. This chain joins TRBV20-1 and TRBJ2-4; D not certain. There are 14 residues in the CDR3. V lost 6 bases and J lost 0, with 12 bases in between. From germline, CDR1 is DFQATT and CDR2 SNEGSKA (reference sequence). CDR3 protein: CSAPRQAAKNIQYF. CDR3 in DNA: TGCAGTGCCCCTCGCCAGGCAGCCAAAAACATTCAGTACTTC.

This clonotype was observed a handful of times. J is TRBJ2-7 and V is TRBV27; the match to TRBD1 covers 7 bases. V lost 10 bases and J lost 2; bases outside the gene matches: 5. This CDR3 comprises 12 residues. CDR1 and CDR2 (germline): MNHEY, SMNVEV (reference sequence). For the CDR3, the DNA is TGTGCCACCTGGGACAGACCCTACGAGCAGTACTTC. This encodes CATWDRPYEQYF.

CDR3 DNA sequence: TGCGCCAGCAGCTCCCTCGGGGACCGCTCGAGGAACACTGAAGCTTTCTTT. It is translated as CASSSLGDRSRNTEAFF. This rearrangement joins TRBV5-1 to TRBJ1-1, with TRBD1 as a possible D gene (5 bases). The CDR3 spans 17 residues. Trimming cost V 3 bases and J 1 base, with 19 bases left between them. From germline, CDR1 is SGHRS and CDR2 YFSETQ. Combining the CDR3 with reference TRBV5-1 and TRBJ1-1 gives the whole variable domain KAGVTQTPRYLIKTRGQQVTLSCSPISGHRSVSWYQQTPGQGLQFLFEYFSETQRNKGNFPGRFSGRQFSNSRSEMNVSTLELGDSALYLCASSSLGDRSRNTEAFFGQGTRLTVV.

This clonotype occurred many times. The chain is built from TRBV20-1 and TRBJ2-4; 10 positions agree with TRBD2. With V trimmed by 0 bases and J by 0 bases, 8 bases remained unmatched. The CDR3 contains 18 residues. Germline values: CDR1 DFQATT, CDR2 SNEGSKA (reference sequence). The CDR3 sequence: CSARDSGGFAKAKNIQYF. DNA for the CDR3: TGCAGTGCTAGAGATAGCGGGGGGTTTGCCAAAGCCAAAAACATTCAGTACTTC.

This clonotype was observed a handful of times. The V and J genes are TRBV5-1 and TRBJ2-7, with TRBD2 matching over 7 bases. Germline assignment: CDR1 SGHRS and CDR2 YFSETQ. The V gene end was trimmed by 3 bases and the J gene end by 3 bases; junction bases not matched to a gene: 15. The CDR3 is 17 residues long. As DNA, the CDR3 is TGCGCCAGCAGCTGGGGGGGAAAGAGTGCGGTGAGCTACGAGCAGTACTTC. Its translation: CASSWGGKSAVSYEQYF.

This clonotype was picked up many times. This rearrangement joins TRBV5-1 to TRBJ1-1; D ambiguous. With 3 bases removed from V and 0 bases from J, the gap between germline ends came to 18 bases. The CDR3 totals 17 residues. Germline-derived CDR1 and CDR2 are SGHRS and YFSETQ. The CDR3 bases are TGCGCCAGCAGCTCCGGGAACACCCAGAATATGAACACTGAAGCTTTCTTT. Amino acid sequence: CASSSGNTQNMNTEAFF.

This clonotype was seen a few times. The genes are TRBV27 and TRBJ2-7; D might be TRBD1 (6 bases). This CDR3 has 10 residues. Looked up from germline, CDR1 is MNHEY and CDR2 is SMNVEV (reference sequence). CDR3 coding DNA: TGTGCCAGCAGTCCCCGCGACAGGATTGTC. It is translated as CASSPRDRIV.

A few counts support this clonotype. CDR3 loop: CASSQGVAIGTEAFF. Written as DNA, the CDR3 is TGTGCCAGCAGCCAAGGGGTCGCCATCGGCACTGAAGCTTTCTTT. This sequence joins TRBV3-1 and TRBJ1-1; the D is unclear. Between the trimmed V and J ends, which lost 1 base and 4 bases, there was a span of 13 bases. The V gene's germline CDR1 is LGHDT and CDR2 YNNKEL (reference sequence). The CDR3 has 15 amino acids.

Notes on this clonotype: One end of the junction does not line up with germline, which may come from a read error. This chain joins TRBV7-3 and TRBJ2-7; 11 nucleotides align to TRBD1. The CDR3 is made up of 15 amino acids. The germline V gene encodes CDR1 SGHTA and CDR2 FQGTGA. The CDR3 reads CASSLGTGGSSEQYF. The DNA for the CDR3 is TGTGCCAGCAGCTTGGGGACAGGGGGTTCCTCCGAGCAGTACTTC.

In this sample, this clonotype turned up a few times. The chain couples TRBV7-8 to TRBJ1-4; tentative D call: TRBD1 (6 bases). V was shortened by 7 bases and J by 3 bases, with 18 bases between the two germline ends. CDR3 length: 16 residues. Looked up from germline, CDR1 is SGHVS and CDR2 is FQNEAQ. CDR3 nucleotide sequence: TGTGCCAGCACCCTCGGAACAGGGAATTCTAATGAAAAACTGTTTTTT. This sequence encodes CASTLGTGNSNEKLFF. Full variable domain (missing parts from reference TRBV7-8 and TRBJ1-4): GAGVSQSPRYKVAKRGQDVALRCDPISGHVSLFWYQQALGQGPEFLTYFQNEAQLDKSGLPSDRFFAERPEGSVSTLKIQRTQQEDSAVYLCASTLGTGNSNEKLFFGSGTQLSVL.

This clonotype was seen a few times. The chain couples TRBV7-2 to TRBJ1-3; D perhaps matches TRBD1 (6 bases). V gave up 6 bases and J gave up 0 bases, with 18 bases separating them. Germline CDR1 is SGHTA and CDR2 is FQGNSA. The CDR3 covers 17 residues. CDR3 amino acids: CASSAARGAVSGNTIYF. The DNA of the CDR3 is TGTGCCAGCAGTGCCGCGAGGGGGGCAGTCTCTGGAAACACCATATATTTT.

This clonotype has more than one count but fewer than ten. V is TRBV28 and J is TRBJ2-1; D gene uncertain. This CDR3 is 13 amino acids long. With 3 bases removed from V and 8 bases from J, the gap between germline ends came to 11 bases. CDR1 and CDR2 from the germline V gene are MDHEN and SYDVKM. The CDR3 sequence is CASSFSLRHEQFF. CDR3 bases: TGTGCCAGCAGTTTTTCTCTGCGGCATGAGCAGTTCTTC.

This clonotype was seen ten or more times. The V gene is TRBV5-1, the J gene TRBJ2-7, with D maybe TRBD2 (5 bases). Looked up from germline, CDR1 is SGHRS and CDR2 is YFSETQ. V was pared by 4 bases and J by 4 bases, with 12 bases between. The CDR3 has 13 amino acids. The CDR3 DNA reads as TGCGCCAGCAGCAACGCGGGTGGGTACGAGCAGTACTTC. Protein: CASSNAGGYEQYF.

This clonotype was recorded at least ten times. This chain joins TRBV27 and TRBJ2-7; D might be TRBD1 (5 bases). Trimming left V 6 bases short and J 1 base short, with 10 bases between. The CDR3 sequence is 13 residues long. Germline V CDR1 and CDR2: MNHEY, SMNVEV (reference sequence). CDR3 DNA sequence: TGTGCCAGCAGCCGTAGACAGTCCTACGAGCAGTACTTC. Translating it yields CASSRRQSYEQYF.

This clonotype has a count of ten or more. CDR3 in amino acids: CASSQGRDGVNTEAFF. As DNA, the CDR3 is TGCGCCAGCAGCCAAGGGAGGGACGGTGTGAACACTGAAGCTTTCTTT. V and J are TRBV4-1 and TRBJ1-1; tentatively, D is TRBD1 (5 bases). Germline CDR1 MGHRA, CDR2 YSYEKL. The CDR3 is 16 amino acids. V gave up 1 base and J gave up 0 bases, with 12 bases separating them.

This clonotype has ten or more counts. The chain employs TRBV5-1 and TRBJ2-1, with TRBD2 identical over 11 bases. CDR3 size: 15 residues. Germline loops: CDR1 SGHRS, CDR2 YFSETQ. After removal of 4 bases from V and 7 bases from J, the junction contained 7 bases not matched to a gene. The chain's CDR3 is CASSVTSGRRNEQFF. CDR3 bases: TGCGCCAGCAGCGTTACTAGCGGGAGACGTAATGAGCAGTTCTTC.

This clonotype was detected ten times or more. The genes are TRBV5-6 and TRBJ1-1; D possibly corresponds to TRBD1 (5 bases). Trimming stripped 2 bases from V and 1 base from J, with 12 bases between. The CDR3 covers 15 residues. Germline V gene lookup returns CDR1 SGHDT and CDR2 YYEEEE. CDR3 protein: CASSFRREKNTEAFF. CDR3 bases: TGTGCCAGCAGCTTTCGCAGGGAGAAGAACACTGAAGCTTTCTTT.

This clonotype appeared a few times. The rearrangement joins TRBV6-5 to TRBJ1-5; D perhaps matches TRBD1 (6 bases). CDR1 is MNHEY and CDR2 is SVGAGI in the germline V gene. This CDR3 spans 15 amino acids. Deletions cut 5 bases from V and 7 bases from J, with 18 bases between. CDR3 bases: TGTGCCAGCAGTAACGACAGGTTCCTCGGGCAGCCCCAGCATTTT. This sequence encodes CASSNDRFLGQPQHF.

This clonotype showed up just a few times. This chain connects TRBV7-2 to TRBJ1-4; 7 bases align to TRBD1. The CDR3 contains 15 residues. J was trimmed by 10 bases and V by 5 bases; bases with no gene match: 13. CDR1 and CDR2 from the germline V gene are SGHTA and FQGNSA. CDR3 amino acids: CASSPPDRKSGKLFF. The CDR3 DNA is TGTGCCAGCAGCCCCCCGGACAGGAAATCGGGAAAACTGTTTTTT.

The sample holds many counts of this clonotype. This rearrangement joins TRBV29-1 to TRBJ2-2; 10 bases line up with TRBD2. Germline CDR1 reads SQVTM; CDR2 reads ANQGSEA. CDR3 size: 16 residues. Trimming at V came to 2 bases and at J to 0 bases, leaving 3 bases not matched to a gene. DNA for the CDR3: TGCAGCGTTGAACTAGCGGGAGTCGCGAACACCGGGGAGCTGTTTTTT. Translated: CSVELAGVANTGELFF.

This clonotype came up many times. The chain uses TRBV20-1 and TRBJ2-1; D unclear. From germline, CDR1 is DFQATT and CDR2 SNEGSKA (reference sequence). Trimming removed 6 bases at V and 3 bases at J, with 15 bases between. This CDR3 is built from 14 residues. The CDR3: CSARFGALYNEQFF. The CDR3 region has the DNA TGCAGTGCCCGGTTTGGCGCTCTCTACAATGAGCAGTTCTTC.

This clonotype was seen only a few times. CDR3 sequence reads: CASSFGVAGVKGTGELFF. CDR3 in DNA: TGTGCCAGCAGCTTTGGGGTGGCAGGGGTGAAGGGCACCGGGGAGCTGTTTTTT. This sequence joins TRBV11-2 and TRBJ2-2; D might be TRBD1 (6 bases). CDR3 length equals 18 residues. Germline-derived CDR1 and CDR2 are SGHAT and FQNNGV. The V and J ends lost 3 bases and 4 bases respectively, with 21 bases between them. Supplemented by reference TRBV11-2 and TRBJ2-2, the full variable domain reads EAGVAQSPRYKIIEKRQSVAFWCNPISGHATLYWYQQILGQGPKLLIQFQNNGVVDDSQLPKDRFSAERLKGVDSTLKIQPAKLEDSAVYLCASSFGVAGVKGTGELFFGEGSRLTVL.

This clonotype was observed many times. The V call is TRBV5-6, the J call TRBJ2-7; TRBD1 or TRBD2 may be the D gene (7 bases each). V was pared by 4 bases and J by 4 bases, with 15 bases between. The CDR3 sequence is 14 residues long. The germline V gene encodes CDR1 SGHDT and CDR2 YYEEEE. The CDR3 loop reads CASSLPGGAYEQYF. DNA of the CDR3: TGTGCCAGCAGCCTCCCAGGGGGGGCTTACGAGCAGTACTTC.